This paragraph covers one T cell receptor beta chain sequence. The target antigen is unknown. This entry belongs to a study of blood T cells in healthy people across ages. Study-level findings and limits: A greater number of naive CD4+ cells and higher diversity distinguished long-lived donors from aged donors. Donor CMV status was unknown, possibly confounding expanded clonotype changes.

Total RNA amounts of at least 6 micrograms were extracted per sample. CDR1 and CDR2 (germline): ENHRY, SYGVKD. The V gene end was trimmed by 2 bases and the J gene end by 7 bases; junction bases not matched to a gene: 8. The CDR3 loop spans 17 amino acids. With a J-beta primer mix and a sample-barcoded 5' primer, a second PCR ran roughly 6 to 11 cycles. TCRdb ran MiXCR on the 5' RACE reads and lists one entry per CDR3 protein. The sample yields about 830,000 distinct CDR3 sequences, approximately 67% seen once. This clonotype was obtained from a young man in good health. V gene TRBV10-3 combines with J gene TRBJ2-2; 12 nucleotides align to TRBD2. The sample comprised blood. The CDR3 coding sequence is TGTGCCATCAGTGAGACAAGGACTAGCGGGGCTATCGGGGAGCTGTTTTTT. As protein: CAISETRTSGAIGELFF.